Listed here are 18 T cell receptor beta chains from one sample, sequenced in a study of cytomegalovirus exposure and HLA in healthy donors. The study ran its PCR with 60 Vbeta and 13 Jbeta primers. Profiled with immunoSEQ multiplex PCR; TCRdb holds only in-frame clones, not every one. The table has 150,000 to 250,000 clones, over 75% seen once. Sequencing was done on a sample of PBMCs. The receptor set was obtained from a woman in her fifties or sixties in good health and CMV-seronegative.

V gene TRBV19 combines with J gene TRBJ2-3; maybe TRBD2 (6 bases). The V and J ends lost 4 bases and 2 bases respectively, with 13 bases between them. The length of the CDR3 is 15 residues. The germline CDR1 and CDR2 sequences are LNHDA and SQIVND (reference sequence). This CDR3 reads CASSNRELFTDTQYF. CDR3 bases: TGTGCCAGTAGTAACCGGGAGCTATTCACAGATACGCAGTATTTT.

The chain couples TRBV23-1 to TRBJ2-4, with D maybe TRBD1 (5 bases). TRBV23-1 is an open reading frame, and its role is uncertain. The length of the CDR3 is 16 residues. V was clipped by 6 bases and J by 2 bases, with 17 bases between them. CDR3 sequence reads: CASSPLGQCSKNIQYF. In nucleotides, the CDR3 is TGCGCCAGCAGCCCTTTGGGGCAGTGCTCCAAAAACATTCAGTACTTC.

The chain uses TRBV9 and TRBJ2-1; 9 nucleotides line up with TRBD2. The CDR3 extends over 15 amino acids. Germline V gene sequence: CDR1 SGDLS, CDR2 YYNGEE. The V segment lost 1 base and the J segment 4 bases; nucleotides outside the gene matches: 3. The CDR3 spells CASSVRTSGYNEQFF. The CDR3 coding sequence is TGTGCCAGCAGCGTACGTACTAGCGGGTACAATGAGCAGTTCTTC.

V usage is TRBV20-1 and J usage is TRBJ1-1; maybe TRBD1 (5 bases). Germline assignment: CDR1 DFQATT and CDR2 SNEGSKA (reference sequence). The CDR3 loop spans 11 amino acids. V lost 5 bases and J lost 6, with 10 bases in between. The CDR3 loop reads CSAGAGPEAFF. CDR3 nucleotide sequence: TGCAGTGCTGGGGCGGGGCCTGAAGCTTTCTTT.

V is TRBV5-1 and J is TRBJ1-6, with D possibly matching TRBD1 (6 bases). V was cut by 2 bases and J by 8 bases, with 23 bases left in between. Germline V gene data show CDR1 as SGHRS and CDR2 as YFSETQ. The CDR3 loop spans 18 amino acids. CDR3 sequence reads: CASSFLTNGAGVDSPLHF. The CDR3 DNA reads as TGCGCCAGCAGCTTCCTAACTAATGGGGCAGGGGTAGATTCACCCCTCCACTTT.

V usage is TRBV5-4 and J usage is TRBJ1-4; 8 bases align to TRBD1. In germline, CDR1 is SGHNT, CDR2 YYREEE (reference sequence). V was clipped by 2 bases and J by 8 bases; unmatched bases: 5. The CDR3 has 14 amino acids. CDR3 sequence: CASSLVGQGEKLFF. The CDR3 coding sequence is TGTGCCAGCAGCTTAGTCGGACAGGGCGAAAAACTGTTTTTT.

The genes are TRBV2 and TRBJ2-7, with a possible D match to TRBD2 (5 bases). Looked up from germline, CDR1 is SNHLY and CDR2 is FYNNEI. Trimming shortened V by 4 bases and J by 7 bases, and 11 bases separated the two germline ends. There are 12 residues in the CDR3. The CDR3 DNA is TGTGCCAGCAGTGTCTCCCGGGGTGAGCAGTACTTC. Translation gives CASSVSRGEQYF.

This clone was seen only once. V is TRBV6-6 and J is TRBJ2-1, with 12 bases that match TRBD2. From germline, CDR1 is MNHNY and CDR2 SVGAGI (reference sequence). The CDR3 is 16 amino acids. The V gene end was trimmed by 6 bases and the J gene end by 7 bases; junction bases not matched to a gene: 10. The CDR3 nucleotides read TGTGCCAGCAGGCCCCCGACTAGCGGGAGATTTAATGAGCAGTTCTTC. Translation: CASRPPTSGRFNEQFF.

The chain combines TRBV19 with TRBJ1-2; 8 bases fit TRBD1. V shed 7 bases and J 1 base; nucleotides not matched to a gene: 8. The CDR3 extends over 15 amino acids. Per the germline V gene, CDR1 is LNHDA and CDR2 is SQIVND (reference sequence). CDR3 sequence (DNA): TGTGCCAGTAACTTGAGAACAGGGGGTAACTATGGCTACACCTTC. It is translated as CASNLRTGGNYGYTF.

This clone was observed a few times. This chain links TRBV10-3 with TRBJ2-7, with D maybe TRBD1 (5 bases). Germline assignment: CDR1 ENHRY and CDR2 SYGVKD. The CDR3 totals 16 residues. V was shortened by 4 bases and J by 0 bases, with 16 bases between the two germline ends. DNA for the CDR3: TGTGCCATCAGTGGATTAGGGCGGACACGCTCCTACGAGCAGTACTTC. It specifies CAISGLGRTRSYEQYF.

The V call is TRBV7-9, the J call TRBJ2-5; TRBD2 might be the D (6 bases). V was clipped by 1 base and J by 5 bases, with 14 bases between them. Germline V CDR1 and CDR2: SEHNR, FQNEAQ (reference sequence). The CDR3 is 15 amino acids. The chain's CDR3 is CASSLEIGGGETQYF. The DNA of the CDR3 is TGTGCCAGCAGCTTAGAGATCGGTGGAGGGGAGACCCAGTACTTC.

V is TRBV7-2 and J is TRBJ2-5, with TRBD2 as a possible D gene (5 bases). The J call may not be correct, given that the DNA end is closer to TRBJ2-7. The germline V gene has CDR1 SGHTA and CDR2 FQGNSA. The CDR3 sequence is 15 residues long. The CDR3 region is CASSSRTAGSYEQYF. The CDR3 DNA sequence: TGTGCCAGCAGCTCCCGAACGGCGGGCTCCTACGAGCAGTACTTC.

The chain recombines TRBV6-1 with TRBJ1-3; 8 nucleotides agree with TRBD1. This CDR3 spans 15 amino acids. Germline CDR1 reads MNHNS; CDR2 reads SASEGT. V lost 6 bases, J lost 4 bases, and 8 bases stayed unmatched. CDR3 coding DNA: TGTGCCAGCAGGAGGGACAGGACCTGGGGAAACACCATATATTTT. This codes for CASRRDRTWGNTIYF.

This chain uses TRBV25-1 with TRBJ2-1; 7 bases agree with TRBD1. This CDR3 has 12 amino acids. Germline CDR1 MGHDK, CDR2 SYGVNS. V shed 5 bases, J shed 13 bases, and the junction held 8 bases outside the gene matches. CDR3 region: CASSQGQISQFF. The DNA of the CDR3 is TGTGCCAGCAGTCAGGGACAGATAAGTCAGTTCTTC.

The V and J genes are TRBV27 and TRBJ2-6, with 8 bases matching TRBD1. In germline, CDR1 is MNHEY, CDR2 SMNVEV (reference sequence). J lost 0 bases, V lost 1 base, and 8 bases had no gene match. This CDR3 has 19 residues. The CDR3 sequence: CASSLFLTGEVSGANVLTF. In DNA, the CDR3 is TGTGCCAGCAGTTTATTTCTGACAGGGGAGGTCTCTGGGGCCAACGTCCTGACTTTC.

J is TRBJ2-5 and V is TRBV2; 12 nucleotides agree with TRBD2. Germline V gives CDR1 SNHLY, CDR2 FYNNEI. Unmatched junction bases numbered 4, after V lost 1 base and J lost 4 bases. This CDR3 has 16 residues. CDR3 DNA: TGTGCCAGCAGTGAAGGGACTAGCGGGGCATCAGAGACCCAGTACTTC. It is translated as CASSEGTSGASETQYF. Using reference TRBV2 and TRBJ2-5 for the parts outside the CDR3, the full variable domain is EPEVTQTPSHQVTQMGQEVILRCVPISNHLYFYWYRQILGQKVEFLVSFYNNEISEKSEIFDDQFSVERPDGSNFTLKIRSTKLEDSAMYFCASSEGTSGASETQYFGPGTRLLVL.

V is TRBV27 and J is TRBJ2-2; 10 positions match TRBD2. The CDR3 runs 15 residues. Germline loops: CDR1 MNHEY, CDR2 SMNVEV (reference sequence). Trimming took 5 bases from V and 6 from J; bases not matched to a gene: 6. The CDR3 region is CASSNGLAEAGELFF. The CDR3 DNA is TGTGCCAGCAGTAACGGACTAGCGGAAGCCGGGGAGCTGTTTTTT.

The V gene is TRBV10-3, the J gene TRBJ1-1; no clear D gene. Germline V gene lookup returns CDR1 ENHRY and CDR2 SYGVKD. The CDR3 has 13 amino acids. V was trimmed by 5 bases and J by 6 bases, leaving 13 bases between them. This CDR3 is CAISPRPVAEAFF. CDR3 in DNA: TGTGCCATCAGTCCGAGGCCCGTGGCTGAAGCTTTCTTT.